These 3 T cell receptor beta chains share one sample of origin, sequenced in a study of vaccination effects on CD4 cells after COVID-19. For these receptors, no antigen is known. Profiled with immunoSEQ multiplex PCR; TCRdb holds only in-frame clones, not every one. This table holds around 33,000 clones, more than 75% found once. Prior to sequencing, the ViraFEST assay stimulated PBMC with viral peptide pools, which expanded the antigen-specific CD4+ T cells. Cells that had been cultured for roughly 9 days were the source of isolated CD4+ T cells. Each participant was given two doses of one vaccine (BNT162b2 or mRNA-1273). The sequencing used CD4+ T cells from PBMCs cultured with HCoV-NL63 spike peptides, collected after COVID-19 vaccination. The receptors here all came from a human donor who received a COVID-19 vaccine. Some clones in this sample may be carry-over from other donors' samples.

V and J are TRBV18 and TRBJ2-5, with a possible D match to TRBD2 (5 bases). The CDR3 contains 15 residues. Germline V gene sequence: CDR1 KGHSH, CDR2 LQKENI. The V gene lost 6 bases and the J gene lost 4 bases, with 18 bases spanning the gap. CDR3 nucleotides: TGTGCCAGCTCTAAAACGGAGGTACGGAGAGAGACCCAGTACTTC. It translates to CASSKTEVRRETQYF. Based on the CDR3 plus reference TRBV18 and TRBJ2-5, the full variable domain is NAGVMQNPRHLVRRRGQEARLRCSPMKGHSHVYWYRQLPEEGLKFMVYLQKENIIDESGMPKERFSAEFPKEGPSILRIQQVVRGDSAAYFCASSKTEVRRETQYFGPGTRLLVL.

V and J are TRBV6-5 and TRBJ1-4; weak D call: TRBD1 (5 bases). CDR1 is MNHEY and CDR2 is SVGAGI in the germline V gene. The CDR3 contains 12 residues. V gave up 6 bases and J gave up 10 bases, with 12 bases separating them. CDR3 loop: CASSSLGGKLFF. Here the CDR3 DNA reads TGTGCCAGCAGCTCCCTGGGGGGAAAACTGTTTTTT.

The V and J genes are TRBV9 and TRBJ1-3, with D uncertain. Trimming pared 1 base from V and 0 bases from J, leaving 11 bases between. This CDR3 is 16 amino acids long. Germline values: CDR1 SGDLS, CDR2 YYNGEE. This CDR3 reads CASSVTPAHSGNTIYF. CDR3 coding DNA: TGTGCCAGCAGCGTAACTCCAGCTCACTCTGGAAACACCATATATTTT.